This T cell receptor beta chain was identified during a study of cytomegalovirus exposure and HLA in healthy donors (dated by TCRdb to the late 2010s). Some background on the complete study: An earlier analysis of a few hundred of the donors reported roughly 300 Gb of sequence data and around 110 million unique TCR beta sequences obtained from about 179 million T cells. An early release covering about 600 HLA-typed donors comprised about 310 gigabases of sequencing data and around 80 million unique TCR sequences. Of the roughly 400 genotyped donors, less than 85% were placed in the genetic ancestry cluster associated with self-reported Caucasian donors. The study aimed to test whether signatures of past pathogen exposure could be identified by cataloging public T cell receptors. The T cell repertoires of 666 subjects were profiled by immunosequencing and related to cytomegalovirus serostatus. Along with the roughly 670-subject first cohort, a separate validation cohort of 120 different subjects was used. High-throughput TCR immunosequencing, statistical association of individual TCRs with disease status, and machine learning were combined to predict cytomegalovirus infection status. A later analysis re-analyzed previously published TCR beta repertoires from 500 to 700 donors and added high-resolution HLA genotyping to study TCR occurrence patterns. Rather than drawing on any new phenotypic data, the later analysis identified candidate immune exposures from TCR beta sequences and the way those sequences occurred across donors. In an earlier analysis of roughly 600 of the donors, high-throughput TCR beta sequencing was used to judge whether each TCR beta V gene segment behaved as functional or pseudogenic. Donor age, sex, ethnicity and CMV serostatus were compiled alongside the repertoire data. Genome-wide SNP genotypes for about 65% of the roughly 670 donors were used in a later genetic analysis, which treated that subset as a discovery cohort. Every discovery cohort repertoire had been produced on one sequencing platform. HLA typing covered class I and class II loci at four-digit resolution. The number of donors typed differed by locus, with roughly 620-640 for A, B, C, DRB1 and DQB1, around 520 for DQA1, nearly 610 for DPA1, and roughly 450 for DPB1. Roughly five DR-DQ haplotypes were treated as single units for association and clustering because of strong linkage in the cohort. Among some 400 genotyped donors of the cohort, an average of about 240,000 unique TCR beta nucleotide sequences were sequenced per donor, 15% to 20% of them non-productive.

To prepare the library, the immunoSEQ multiplex PCR assay was applied. The multiplex PCR relied on a mix of 60 forward primers for TCR Vbeta segments and 13 reverse primers for TCR Jbeta segments. The CDR3 region of rearranged TCR beta genes was amplified from genomic DNA by a multiplex PCR assay. The amplified TCR beta libraries were sequenced on the Illumina HiSeq System as 87-base-pair reads. The study's processing was this. Across the 670 or so repertoires, a later analysis counted tens of millions of unique TCR beta chains, roughly 11 million of which were shared by at least two donors. To remove PCR and sequencing errors, raw reads were error-corrected and collapsed into unique sequences using a nearest-neighbor algorithm that merged closely related sequences. To assign V, D and J gene segments, CDR3 sequences were aligned to IMGT reference sequences. For a sequence to be retained, at least a six-nucleotide match to both a V gene segment and a J gene segment was required. A rearrangement counted as productive if the CDR3 had no stop codons and remained in frame with V and J, and every other rearrangement counted as non-productive. CDR3 was defined by IMGT convention, running from the second conserved V-encoded cysteine to the conserved J-encoded phenylalanine. Sequences without an unambiguous match to a single V gene segment were excluded from the earlier analysis of several hundred of the donors. An earlier analysis of roughly 590 of the donors called V segments functional above 56.7% productive rearrangements and segregating when the between-donor standard deviation exceeded 5%. A statistical classification framework was built to diagnose cytomegalovirus status from the catalog of TCR beta chain sequences. V and J gene assignment, in a later analysis, came from comparing TCR nucleotide sequences with IMGT/GENE-DB human TR gene sequences. A later analysis assigned CDR3 sequences and most-parsimonious VDJ recombination scenarios with the TCRdist pipeline. In a later analysis, every TCR beta chain was defined by the combination of its CDR3 amino acid sequence and its V-gene family, and reads without a unique V-gene family were dropped. In a later analysis, approximately 590 highly shared, low-generation-probability nucleotide sequences were removed to address suspected cross-contamination and a sequencing artifact. In a later analysis, a clonal expansion index was calculated for each public chain from normalized within-repertoire ranks of inferred template counts. In a later analysis, generation probabilities were computed with a VDJ recombination model fitted to out-of-frame rearrangements, and the resulting probabilities were checked against IGoR. In a later analysis, TCR-TCR, TCR-HLA and TCR-CMV co-occurrence was scored with hypergeometric tests, and a repertoire-size bias correction was applied to TCR pairs. False discovery rates were estimated in a later analysis by permuting HLA or CMV assignments 20 times. In a later analysis, co-occurring TCRs were grouped with DBSCAN, and TCRdist sequence similarity was added when clustering was performed within HLA-allele-positive subsets. For co-occurrence clustering, repertoires with fewer than 30,000 or more than 120,000 public chains were excluded, along with roughly five repertoires with anomalous nucleotide sharing. The table comes from immuneACCESS by way of TCRdb, which keeps in-frame sequences with V and J called. Part of the clones is missing from these tables; in studies checked, under half for an unresolved V gene and the rest for unknown reasons. The DNA was the basis for D and trimming; V, J and clone size are from that table. The sample contains around 150,000 clones, less than 80% of them found a single time. Together, the top ten hold approximately 6.2% of the sample.

The cohort comprised 666 healthy bone marrow donors. At the time of sampling, all cohort members were nominally healthy, though unrecorded immune exposures were likely present. The donor was CMV seropositive and was included in the group of approximately 300 seropositive cohort members. A peripheral blood sample was provided by each donor, and peripheral blood mononuclear cells were used for TCR beta sequencing. The Qiagen DNeasy Blood Extraction Kit was used to extract genomic DNA from the blood cell samples. Worth noting for this clone: The clone's antigen remains unknown. Base qualities were left out, and no much larger clone turns up one base away.

Study-wide conclusions, independent of this receptor: Linkage disequilibrium might explain the correlated functional status among segregating V segments, but an unknown experimental factor could not be ruled out. A group of highly shared sequence variants was considered likely to be a technical artifact of the sequencing pipeline. A later analysis reported that several top co-occurrence clusters appeared linked to parvovirus B19, influenza, CMV and Epstein-Barr virus. When HLA alleles, especially DR and DQ, strongly co-occurred, TCR associations were difficult to assign to individual alleles. Only TCR beta chains were sequenced in this cohort, and the absence of alpha or paired-chain data limited detectable features. The study listed approximately 150 TCR beta chains as associated with cytomegalovirus. In a later analysis, TCR association rates were found to vary across HLA loci, with the most associated TCRs seen for DRB1 alleles and the fewest for HLA-C alleles. Most TCR sequences were seen in very few donors, while some public TCRs were found in many individuals. Because HLA typing was missing for some donors at each locus, association tests included only the typed subset. Because counts were too low, approximately 15 rarely observed V segments, including chromosome 9 orphons, were excluded from the earlier analysis of fewer than 650 of the donors. The authors suggested that the approach could potentially be extended to other disease states and immunological phenotypes. CMV serostatus was the only immune exposure information available for the cohort. In a later analysis, 15,000 to 20,000 TCR beta sequences were associated with specific HLA alleles at a false discovery rate of 0.05. According to a later genetic analysis, donors in an Asian-associated ancestry cluster had fewer N-insertions in productive TCRs than the approximately 630-donor mean. Sequencing depth was assumed to be roughly uniform across donors in the presence/absence analyses, though that assumption may not hold. The classifier was reported to diagnose cytomegalovirus status with high specificity and sensitivity in both the original and validation cohorts. A further reported finding was that TCR beta sequences accurately predicted the HLA-A and HLA-B alleles for most subjects in the first cohort. In an earlier analysis of approximately 600 of the donors, most TCR beta V segments were observed in productive rearrangements about 87% or about 30% of the time, broadly matching IMGT annotations. According to a later analysis, most CMV-associated TCR beta chains appeared to be HLA-restricted, and the HLA associations seemed to be driven largely by CMV exposure. A later genetic analysis associated a missense DCLRE1C variant with V-gene and J-gene trimming of TCR beta chains, and an independent cohort replicated the association. In vitro tests confirmed that three of the cytomegalovirus-associated TCR beta chains recognize cytomegalovirus antigens. A later analysis found that HLA-associated TCR beta chains were more clonally expanded and had lower generation probabilities than equally common non-associated chains.

Source material: PBMCs. This clonotype originated in a man in his forties in good health and CMV-seropositive.

The nucleotides read TGCGCCAGCAGCCACACACTAGCGGCCTACAATGAGCAGTTCTTC. Translated, it gives CASSHTLAAYNEQFF. Recombination linked TRBV4-1 to TRBJ2-1; 8 bases in the junction line up with TRBD2. Reading from cysteine to phenylalanine, the CDR3 counts 15 amino acids. Just CDR3 DNA is preserved here, 45 bases in frame from base 1. The germline V gene provides CDR1 MGHRA and CDR2 YSYEKL. Ends trimmed: V by 3 bases, J by 2 bases; bases unmatched to a gene: 3.